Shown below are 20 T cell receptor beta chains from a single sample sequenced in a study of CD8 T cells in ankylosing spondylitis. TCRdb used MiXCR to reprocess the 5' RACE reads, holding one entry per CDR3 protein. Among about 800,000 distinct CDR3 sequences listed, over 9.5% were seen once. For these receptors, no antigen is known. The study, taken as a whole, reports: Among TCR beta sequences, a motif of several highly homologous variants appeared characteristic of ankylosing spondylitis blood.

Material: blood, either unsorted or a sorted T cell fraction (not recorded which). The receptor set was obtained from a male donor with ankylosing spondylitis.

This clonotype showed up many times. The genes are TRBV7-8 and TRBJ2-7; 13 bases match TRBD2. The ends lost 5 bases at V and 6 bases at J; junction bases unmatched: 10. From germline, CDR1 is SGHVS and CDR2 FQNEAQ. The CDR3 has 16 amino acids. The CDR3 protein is CASSPRTSGSLGEQYF. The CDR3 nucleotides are TGTGCCAGCAGCCCACGGACTAGCGGGAGTCTTGGCGAGCAGTACTTC.

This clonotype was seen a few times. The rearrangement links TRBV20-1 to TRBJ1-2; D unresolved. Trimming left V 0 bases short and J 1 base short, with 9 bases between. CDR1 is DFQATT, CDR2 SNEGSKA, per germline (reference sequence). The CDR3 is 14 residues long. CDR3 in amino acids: CSARDLRSNYGYTF. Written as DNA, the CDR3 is TGCAGTGCTAGAGATTTAAGGAGTAACTATGGCTACACCTTC.

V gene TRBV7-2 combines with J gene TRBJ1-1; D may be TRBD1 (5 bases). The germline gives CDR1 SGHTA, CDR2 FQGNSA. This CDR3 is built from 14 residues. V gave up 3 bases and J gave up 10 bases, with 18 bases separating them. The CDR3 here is CASSFRGGLRGAFF. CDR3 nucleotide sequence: TGTGCCAGCAGCTTTCGTGGGGGTTTGAGGGGAGCTTTCTTT.

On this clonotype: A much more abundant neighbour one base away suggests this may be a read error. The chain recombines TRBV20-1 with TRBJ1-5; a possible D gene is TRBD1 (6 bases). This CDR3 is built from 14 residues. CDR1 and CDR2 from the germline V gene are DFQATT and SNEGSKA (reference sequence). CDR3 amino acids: CSANPGQLNQPRHF. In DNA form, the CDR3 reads TGCAGTGCTAACCCTGGACAGCTCAATCAGCCCCGGCATTTT.

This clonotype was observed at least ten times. The CDR3 sequence is CASRLDRGPYNSPLHF. The CDR3 DNA follows: TGTGCCAGCAGGCTCGACAGGGGACCCTATAATTCACCCCTCCACTTT. The gene calls are TRBV6-1 and TRBJ1-6, with 8 positions matching TRBD1. Germline V gene data show CDR1 as MNHNS and CDR2 as SASEGT. J was trimmed by 2 bases and V by 6 bases; bases with no gene match: 6. The CDR3 is made up of 16 amino acids.

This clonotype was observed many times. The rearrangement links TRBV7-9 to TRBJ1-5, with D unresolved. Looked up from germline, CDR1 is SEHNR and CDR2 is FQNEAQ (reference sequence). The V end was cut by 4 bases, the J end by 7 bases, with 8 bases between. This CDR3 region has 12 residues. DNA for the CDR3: TGTGCCAGCAGCTCGAATGGGCAGCCCCAGCATTTT. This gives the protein CASSSNGQPQHF. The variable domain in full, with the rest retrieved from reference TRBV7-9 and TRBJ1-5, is DTGVSQNPRHKITKRGQNVTFRCDPISEHNRLYWYRQTLGQGPEFLTYFQNEAQLEKSRLLSDRFSAERPKGSFSTLEIQRTEQGDSAMYLCASSSNGQPQHFGDGTRLSIL.

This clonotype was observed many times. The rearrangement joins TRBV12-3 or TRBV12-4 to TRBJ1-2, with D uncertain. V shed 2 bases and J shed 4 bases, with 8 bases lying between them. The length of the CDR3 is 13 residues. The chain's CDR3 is CASSLREGYGYTF. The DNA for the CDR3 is TGTGCCAGCAGTTTAAGGGAGGGCTATGGCTACACCTTC.

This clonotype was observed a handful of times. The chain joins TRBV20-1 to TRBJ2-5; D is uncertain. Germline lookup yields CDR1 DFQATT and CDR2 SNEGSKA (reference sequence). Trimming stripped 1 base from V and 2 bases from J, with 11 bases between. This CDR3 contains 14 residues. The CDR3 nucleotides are TGCAGTGCTAGAGGCCTCCGGTCTCAAGAGACCCAGTACTTC. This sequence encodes CSARGLRSQETQYF.

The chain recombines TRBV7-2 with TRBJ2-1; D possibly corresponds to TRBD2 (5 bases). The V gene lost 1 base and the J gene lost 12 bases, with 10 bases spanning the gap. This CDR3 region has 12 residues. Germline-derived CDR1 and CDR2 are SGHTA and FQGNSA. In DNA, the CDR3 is TGTGCCAGCAGCTTAGTGCAGCGGACGCAGTTCTTC. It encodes CASSLVQRTQFF.

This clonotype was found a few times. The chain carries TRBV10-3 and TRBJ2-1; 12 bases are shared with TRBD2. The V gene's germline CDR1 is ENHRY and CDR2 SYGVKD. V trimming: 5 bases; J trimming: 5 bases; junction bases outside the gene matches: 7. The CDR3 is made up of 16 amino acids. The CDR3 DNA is TGTGCCATCAGTAAGACTAGCGGGAGTACCCACAATGAGCAGTTCTTC. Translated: CAISKTSGSTHNEQFF.

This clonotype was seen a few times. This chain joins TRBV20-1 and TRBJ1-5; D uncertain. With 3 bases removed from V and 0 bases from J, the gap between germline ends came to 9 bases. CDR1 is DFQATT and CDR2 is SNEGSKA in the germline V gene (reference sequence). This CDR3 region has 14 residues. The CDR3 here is CSARVPISNQPQHF. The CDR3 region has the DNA TGCAGTGCTAGGGTCCCTATTAGCAATCAGCCCCAGCATTTT.

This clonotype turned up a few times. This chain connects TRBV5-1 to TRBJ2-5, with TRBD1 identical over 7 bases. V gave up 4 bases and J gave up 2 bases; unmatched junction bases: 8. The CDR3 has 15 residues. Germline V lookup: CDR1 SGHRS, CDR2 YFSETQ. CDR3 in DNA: TGCGCCAGCAGCGGGTCGACAGGGCGTCAAGAGACCCAGTACTTC. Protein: CASSGSTGRQETQYF.

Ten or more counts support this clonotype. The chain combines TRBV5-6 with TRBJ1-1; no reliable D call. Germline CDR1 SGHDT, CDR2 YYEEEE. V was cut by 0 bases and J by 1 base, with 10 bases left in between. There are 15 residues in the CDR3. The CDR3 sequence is CASSLVGDSNTEAFF. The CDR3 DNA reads TGTGCCAGCAGCTTGGTTGGGGATTCGAACACTGAAGCTTTCTTT.

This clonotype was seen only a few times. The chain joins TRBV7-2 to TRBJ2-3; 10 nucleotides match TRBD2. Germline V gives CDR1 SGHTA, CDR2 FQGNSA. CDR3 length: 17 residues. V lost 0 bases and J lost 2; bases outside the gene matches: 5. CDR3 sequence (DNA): TGTGCCAGCAGCTTAGCTGTTAGCGGGGGGTTCACAGATACGCAGTATTTT. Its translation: CASSLAVSGGFTDTQYF.

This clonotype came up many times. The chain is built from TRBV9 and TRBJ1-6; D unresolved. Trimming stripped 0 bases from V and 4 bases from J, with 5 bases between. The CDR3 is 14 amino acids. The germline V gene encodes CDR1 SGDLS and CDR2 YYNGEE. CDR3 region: CASSVGGYNSPLHF. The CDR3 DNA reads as TGTGCCAGCAGCGTAGGAGGTTATAATTCACCCCTCCACTTT.

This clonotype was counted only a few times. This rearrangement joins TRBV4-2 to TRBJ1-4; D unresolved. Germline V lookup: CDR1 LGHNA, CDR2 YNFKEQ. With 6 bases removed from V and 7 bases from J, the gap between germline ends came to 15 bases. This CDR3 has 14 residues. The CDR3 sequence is CASRPSARAEKLFF. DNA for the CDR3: TGTGCCAGCAGACCCAGCGCGAGGGCTGAAAAACTGTTTTTT.

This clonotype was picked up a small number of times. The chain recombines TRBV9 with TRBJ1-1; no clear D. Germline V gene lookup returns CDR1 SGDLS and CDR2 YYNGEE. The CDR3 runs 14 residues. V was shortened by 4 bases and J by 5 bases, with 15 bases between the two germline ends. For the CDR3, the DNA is TGTGCCAGCAGCTCCCGACAAGGAACAACTGAAGCTTTCTTT. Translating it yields CASSSRQGTTEAFF.

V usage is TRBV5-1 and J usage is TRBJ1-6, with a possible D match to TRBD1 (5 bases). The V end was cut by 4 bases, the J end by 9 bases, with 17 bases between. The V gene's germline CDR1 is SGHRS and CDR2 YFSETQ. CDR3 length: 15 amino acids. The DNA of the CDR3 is TGCGCCAGCAGCCTGGACCAGCCCGGGGGTTCACCCCTCCACTTT. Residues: CASSLDQPGGSPLHF.

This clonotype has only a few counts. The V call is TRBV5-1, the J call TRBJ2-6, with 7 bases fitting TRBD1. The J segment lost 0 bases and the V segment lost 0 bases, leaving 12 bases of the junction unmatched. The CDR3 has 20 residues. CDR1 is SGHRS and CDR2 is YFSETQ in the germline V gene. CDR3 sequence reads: CASSLEPGQRSSSGANVLTF. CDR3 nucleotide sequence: TGCGCCAGCAGCTTGGAGCCGGGACAGCGTTCCTCCTCTGGGGCCAACGTCCTGACTTTC.

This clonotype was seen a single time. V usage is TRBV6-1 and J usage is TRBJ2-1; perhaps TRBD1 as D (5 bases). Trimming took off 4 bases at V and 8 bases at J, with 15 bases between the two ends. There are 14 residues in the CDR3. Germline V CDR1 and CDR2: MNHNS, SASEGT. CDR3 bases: TGTGCCAGCAGTGCCCGCCAGGGTCCCGATGAGCAGTTCTTC. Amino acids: CASSARQGPDEQFF.